The 7 T cell receptor beta chains below come from one sample, sequenced in a study of cytomegalovirus exposure and HLA in healthy donors. The protocol was immunoSEQ multiplex PCR, while the TCRdb copy is restricted to in-frame clones and leaves out a portion. The profile shows tens of thousands of clones, 80% to 95% of them singletons. The sequenced sample was PBMCs. The receptors were sampled from a woman aged 25 to 39 in good health and CMV-seropositive.

The genes are TRBV10-3 and TRBJ2-1, with TRBD2 matching over 7 bases. V shed 8 bases and J 0 bases; nucleotides not matched to a gene: 7. Per germline, CDR1 ENHRY and CDR2 SYGVKD. The length of the CDR3 is 15 residues. This CDR3 reads CAIRGDGSSYNEQFF. Written as DNA, the CDR3 is TGTGCCATCCGGGGGGATGGGAGCTCCTACAATGAGCAGTTCTTC.

This sequence joins TRBV30 and TRBJ1-5; a weak D match, TRBD1 (5 bases). V was clipped by 2 bases and J by 6 bases, with 11 bases between them. Germline CDR1 and CDR2: GTSNPN and SVGIG (reference sequence). CDR3 length: 13 residues. The CDR3 loop is CAWSSRVGQPQHF. CDR3 in DNA: TGTGCCTGGAGTTCCAGGGTTGGTCAGCCCCAGCATTTT.

V is TRBV11-2 and J is TRBJ2-3; 9 nucleotides align to TRBD1. The junction had 3 bases not matched to a gene; V was cut back by 2 bases and J by 0 bases. The CDR3 is made up of 16 amino acids. Germline-derived CDR1 and CDR2 are SGHAT and FQNNGV. The CDR3 region has the DNA TGTGCCAGCAGCTTAAGGGGGACAGGGAGCACAGATACGCAGTATTTT. It translates to CASSLRGTGSTDTQYF. Variable domain in full (rest from reference TRBV11-2 and TRBJ2-3): EAGVAQSPRYKIIEKRQSVAFWCNPISGHATLYWYQQILGQGPKLLIQFQNNGVVDDSQLPKDRFSAERLKGVDSTLKIQPAKLEDSAVYLCASSLRGTGSTDTQYFGPGTRLTVL.

This chain links TRBV4-3 with TRBJ1-4; weak D call: TRBD1 (5 bases). Trimming shortened V by 2 bases and J by 4 bases, and 8 bases separated the two germline ends. Per the germline V gene, CDR1 is LGHNA and CDR2 is YSLEER. The CDR3 is 14 residues long. The CDR3 coding sequence is TGCGCCAGCAGCCAACAGGGCAATAATGAAAAACTGTTTTTT. Its translation: CASSQQGNNEKLFF.

This sequence joins TRBV2 and TRBJ2-5, with D hard to call. This CDR3 has 14 amino acids. Between the trimmed V and J ends, which lost 6 bases and 0 bases, there was a span of 11 bases. Germline V gene data show CDR1 as SNHLY and CDR2 as FYNNEI. This chain's CDR3 is CASSLTSYQETQYF. CDR3 in DNA: TGTGCCAGCAGCCTAACCTCGTACCAAGAGACCCAGTACTTC.

V usage is TRBV6-1 and J usage is TRBJ2-1; 16 bases map to TRBD2. The CDR3 contains 15 residues. Germline CDR1 reads MNHNS; CDR2 reads SASEGT. V was clipped by 5 bases and J by 15 bases; unmatched bases: 10. The CDR3 DNA is TGTGCCAGCAGTAAGGGGGGACTAGCGGGAGGGAGGTCGTTCTTC. It encodes CASSKGGLAGGRSFF.

The chain uses TRBV6-5 and TRBJ2-7; TRBD2 aligns across 9 bases. Germline CDR1 is MNHEY and CDR2 is SVGAGI. The CDR3 has 15 amino acids. Losses at the gene ends were 5 bases for V and 5 bases for J; bases not matched to a gene: 10. The CDR3 protein is CASSRTGTSNHEQYF. DNA of the CDR3: TGTGCCAGCAGTCGAACCGGGACTAGCAACCACGAGCAGTACTTC.